One sample yielded the 24 T cell receptor beta chains listed below, sequenced in a study of T cells after somatic rescue of genetic block. TCRdb's table, derived via immunoSEQ multiplex PCR, lists solely in-frame clones and lacks some. The table records tens of thousands of clones, approximately 91% of them present only once. Specimen: peripheral blood mononuclear cells (PBMCs). The receptors were sampled from a man younger than 40.

The chain links TRBV7-2 to TRBJ1-4; 9 bases line up with TRBD1. V shed 7 bases, J shed 7 bases, and the junction held 7 bases outside the gene matches. CDR3 size: 14 residues. From germline, CDR1 is SGHTA and CDR2 FQGNSA. CDR3 nucleotides: TGTGCCAGCAACACGGGACAGGGAACTGAAAAACTGTTTTTT. Amino acid sequence: CASNTGQGTEKLFF.

CDR3 in amino acids: CASSVPPASTDTQYF. The CDR3 DNA is TGTGCCAGCAGTGTGCCGCCGGCTAGCACAGATACGCAGTATTTT. The chain combines TRBV6-1 with TRBJ2-3, with no clear D. The CDR3 is 15 amino acids. Germline CDR1 MNHNS, CDR2 SASEGT. Trimming took off 4 bases at V and 0 bases at J, with 11 bases between the two ends.

The chain combines TRBV4-1 with TRBJ1-4; TRBD1 aligns across 7 bases. V shed 4 bases and J 2 bases; nucleotides not matched to a gene: 7. Germline CDR1 is MGHRA and CDR2 is YSYEKL. The CDR3 extends over 16 amino acids. This chain's CDR3 is CASSPLRDSTNEKLFF. The CDR3 DNA reads as TGCGCCAGCAGCCCTCTAAGGGACAGTACTAATGAAAAACTGTTTTTT.

The chain combines TRBV9 with TRBJ2-1; 11 bases fit TRBD2. The CDR3 loop spans 16 amino acids. Germline V gene data show CDR1 as SGDLS and CDR2 as YYNGEE. V lost 3 bases and J lost 2; bases outside the gene matches: 4. The CDR3 DNA sequence: TGTGCCAGCAGCGGTAGCGGGGGGGCCCCCTACAATGAGCAGTTCTTC. Translating gives CASSGSGGAPYNEQFF.

A single count supports this clone. The V call is TRBV7-2, the J call TRBJ2-1, with 7 bases identical to TRBD2. In germline, CDR1 is SGHTA, CDR2 FQGNSA. With 3 bases clipped from V and 1 base from J, the junction kept 3 bases outside the gene matches. CDR3 length: 15 amino acids. In DNA form, the CDR3 reads TGTGCCAGCAGCTTGGGGGGGAGGTCCTACAATGAGCAGTTCTTC. Its protein product is CASSLGGRSYNEQFF.

J is TRBJ2-3 and V is TRBV6-5; 8 nucleotides match TRBD2. V gave up 6 bases and J gave up 6 bases; unmatched junction bases: 11. The CDR3 has 15 amino acids. Germline lookup yields CDR1 MNHEY and CDR2 SVGAGI. The CDR3 sequence is CASSASGGLRDTQYF. The CDR3, as DNA: TGTGCCAGCAGCGCGAGCGGGGGCCTCCGGGATACGCAGTATTTT.

V is TRBV5-5 and J is TRBJ1-1; D unclear. The V end was cut by 0 bases, the J end by 0 bases, with 3 bases between. CDR1 and CDR2 (germline): SGHKS, YYEKEE (reference sequence). The CDR3 is 13 amino acids. The CDR3 nucleotides read TGTGCCAGCAGCTTGGTCGTGAACACTGAAGCTTTCTTT. Protein product: CASSLVVNTEAFF.

This clone has more than one count but fewer than ten. The CDR3 nucleotides read TGCAGTGCTTGGGGAGTCGAGGAGCAGTTCTTC. As protein: CSAWGVEEQFF. The chain recombines TRBV20-1 with TRBJ2-1, with D perhaps matching TRBD2 (5 bases). CDR3 length: 11 residues. Germline-derived CDR1 and CDR2 are DFQATT and SNEGSKA (reference sequence). Deletions cut 5 bases from V and 10 bases from J, with 12 bases between.

The V call is TRBV5-1, the J call TRBJ2-7; D possibly corresponds to TRBD2 (5 bases). Trimming took 0 bases from V and 4 from J, leaving 5 bases between them. This CDR3 region has 12 residues. Germline CDR1 reads SGHRS; CDR2 reads YFSETQ. The CDR3 spells CASSLGGYEQYF. The CDR3 DNA reads as TGCGCCAGCAGCTTGGGAGGGTACGAGCAGTACTTC.

The chain employs TRBV19 and TRBJ2-7, with 10 bases fitting TRBD1. This CDR3 has 15 amino acids. The germline gives CDR1 LNHDA, CDR2 SQIVND (reference sequence). V was pared by 4 bases and J by 0 bases, with 3 bases of the junction left unmatched. The CDR3 coding sequence is TGTGCCAGTAGTACCGGACAGGGGGTCTCCTACGAGCAGTACTTC. This gives the protein CASSTGQGVSYEQYF. Filled out from reference TRBV19 and TRBJ2-7, the complete variable domain reads DGGITQSPKYLFRKEGQNVTLSCEQNLNHDAMYWYRQDPGQGLRLIYYSQIVNDFQKGDIAEGYSVSREKKESFPLTVTSAQKNPTAFYLCASSTGQGVSYEQYFGPGTRLTVT.

This clone was observed a single time. The chain carries TRBV5-1 and TRBJ1-1; D is uncertain. The CDR3 has 15 amino acids. Per the germline V gene, CDR1 is SGHRS and CDR2 is YFSETQ. The V gene lost 3 bases and the J gene lost 0 bases, with 12 bases spanning the gap. CDR3 protein: CASSSSHPMNTEAFF. The CDR3 DNA reads TGCGCCAGCAGCTCCTCACACCCGATGAACACTGAAGCTTTCTTT. Supplemented by reference TRBV5-1 and TRBJ1-1, the full variable domain reads KAGVTQTPRYLIKTRGQQVTLSCSPISGHRSVSWYQQTPGQGLQFLFEYFSETQRNKGNFPGRFSGRQFSNSRSEMNVSTLELGDSALYLCASSSSHPMNTEAFFGQGTRLTVV.

The V call is TRBV9, the J call TRBJ1-6; 7 bases are a match to TRBD1. J was trimmed by 7 bases and V by 4 bases; bases with no gene match: 8. CDR3 length equals 15 residues. CDR1 is SGDLS, CDR2 YYNGEE, per germline. CDR3 nucleotide sequence: TGTGCCAGCAGCTCAACAGGGGCGGACAATTCACCCCTCCACTTT. Amino acids: CASSSTGADNSPLHF.

The V call is TRBV27, the J call TRBJ2-7; D not resolved. V gave up 5 bases and J gave up 3 bases, with 14 bases separating them. The CDR3 consists of 14 residues. Germline assignment: CDR1 MNHEY and CDR2 SMNVEV (reference sequence). CDR3 residues: CASSITGQSYEQYF. The DNA for the CDR3 is TGTGCCAGCAGTATTACGGGCCAAAGCTACGAGCAGTACTTC.

The DNA of the CDR3 is TGTGCCAGCTCTCGACAGGAGGCCGGGGCCAACGTCCTGACTTTC. Translating gives CASSRQEAGANVLTF. This chain joins TRBV18 and TRBJ2-6, with D possibly matching TRBD1 (6 bases). CDR1 and CDR2 from the germline V gene are KGHSH and LQKENI. This CDR3 is built from 15 residues. V lost 6 bases, J lost 4 bases, and 13 bases lay in between. Complete variable domain (other parts from reference TRBV18 and TRBJ2-6): NAGVMQNPRHLVRRRGQEARLRCSPMKGHSHVYWYRQLPEEGLKFMVYLQKENIIDESGMPKERFSAEFPKEGPSILRIQQVVRGDSAAYFCASSRQEAGANVLTFGAGSRLTVL.

The chain links TRBV6-5 to TRBJ1-2, with TRBD1 identical over 9 bases. The CDR3 is made up of 15 amino acids. Germline V CDR1 and CDR2: MNHEY, SVGAGI. Germline trimming cut 5 bases from V and 4 bases from J; bases unmatched to any gene: 8. The CDR3 sequence is CASSRPGQGSYGYTF. The CDR3 DNA is TGTGCCAGCAGTAGACCGGGACAGGGTTCCTATGGCTACACCTTC.

J is TRBJ2-3 and V is TRBV6-1; a weak D match, TRBD2 (6 bases). CDR3 length equals 14 residues. The germline V gene has CDR1 MNHNS and CDR2 SASEGT. Trimming took 1 base from V and 2 from J, leaving 7 bases between them. CDR3 protein: CASSEGGTTDTQYF. In DNA, the CDR3 is TGTGCCAGCAGTGAAGGCGGGACCACAGATACGCAGTATTTT.

The chain is built from TRBV4-1 and TRBJ2-1; tentative D call: TRBD2 (7 bases). This CDR3 has 18 amino acids. Per the germline V gene, CDR1 is MGHRA and CDR2 is YSYEKL. V gave up 0 bases and J gave up 8 bases, with 23 bases separating them. The CDR3 here is CASSQEGGGVLGSHEQFF. The CDR3 DNA follows: TGCGCCAGCAGCCAAGAAGGGGGGGGTGTTTTGGGCTCCCATGAGCAGTTCTTC.

The chain carries TRBV2 and TRBJ2-1; TRBD1 agrees at 7 bases. Losses at the gene ends were 5 bases for V and 8 bases for J; bases not matched to a gene: 3. Germline V gives CDR1 SNHLY, CDR2 FYNNEI. The CDR3 has 12 amino acids. CDR3 DNA sequence: TGTGCCAGCAGTCTACAGGGGTATGAGCAGTTCTTC. Residues: CASSLQGYEQFF.

The chain joins TRBV5-1 to TRBJ1-2; maybe TRBD1 (6 bases). Germline V gene data show CDR1 as SGHRS and CDR2 as YFSETQ. V was shortened by 0 bases and J by 0 bases, with 12 bases between the two germline ends. The CDR3 is made up of 16 amino acids. CDR3 coding DNA: TGCGCCAGCAGCTTGGCAGGGGCACCCGCTAACTATGGCTACACCTTC. Translated: CASSLAGAPANYGYTF.

V usage is TRBV23-1 and J usage is TRBJ2-5, with 7 bases aligning to TRBD2. TRBV23-1 counts as an open reading frame of uncertain function. Trimming removed 2 bases from V and 2 bases from J; junction bases left unmatched: 14. CDR3 length: 18 residues. Here the CDR3 DNA reads TGCGCCAGCAGTCAACCCTCCCGACTAGCCGAATTACAAGAGACCCAGTACTTC. It translates to CASSQPSRLAELQETQYF.

This clone was detected once. The rearrangement uses TRBV5-8 and TRBJ2-3; TRBD1 is a possible D gene (5 bases). This CDR3 has 14 residues. V lost 0 bases and J 0 bases, leaving 5 bases between the germline ends. Per germline, CDR1 SGHTS and CDR2 YDEGEE. The CDR3 DNA reads TGTGCCAGCAGCTTGGGACAGAGCACAGATACGCAGTATTTT. Protein product: CASSLGQSTDTQYF.

This sequence joins TRBV5-1 and TRBJ2-2; 9 bases are a match to TRBD1. Germline lookup yields CDR1 SGHRS and CDR2 YFSETQ. V lost 2 bases to trimming and J lost 6 bases; unmatched junction nucleotides: 2. CDR3 length equals 14 residues. The CDR3 sequence is CASSFTGGSGELFF. The CDR3 bases are TGCGCCAGCAGCTTCACAGGGGGCTCCGGGGAGCTGTTTTTT.

A few counts support this clone. The chain is built from TRBV2 and TRBJ1-5; no clear D. Between the trimmed V and J ends, which lost 8 bases and 0 bases, there was a span of 11 bases. CDR1 SNHLY and CDR2 FYNNEI come from the germline V gene. This CDR3 spans 14 amino acids. The CDR3 sequence is CASAEMNSNQPQHF. As DNA, the CDR3 is TGTGCCAGCGCAGAGATGAATAGCAATCAGCCCCAGCATTTT.

The rearrangement links TRBV27 to TRBJ2-7; 8 bases agree with TRBD1. Germline values: CDR1 MNHEY, CDR2 SMNVEV (reference sequence). V dropped 2 bases and J dropped 3; count of bases not matched to a gene: 6. The length of the CDR3 is 15 residues. The CDR3 is CASSLRQGAIYEQYF. The CDR3 DNA is TGTGCCAGCAGTTTACGGCAGGGGGCAATCTACGAGCAGTACTTC.